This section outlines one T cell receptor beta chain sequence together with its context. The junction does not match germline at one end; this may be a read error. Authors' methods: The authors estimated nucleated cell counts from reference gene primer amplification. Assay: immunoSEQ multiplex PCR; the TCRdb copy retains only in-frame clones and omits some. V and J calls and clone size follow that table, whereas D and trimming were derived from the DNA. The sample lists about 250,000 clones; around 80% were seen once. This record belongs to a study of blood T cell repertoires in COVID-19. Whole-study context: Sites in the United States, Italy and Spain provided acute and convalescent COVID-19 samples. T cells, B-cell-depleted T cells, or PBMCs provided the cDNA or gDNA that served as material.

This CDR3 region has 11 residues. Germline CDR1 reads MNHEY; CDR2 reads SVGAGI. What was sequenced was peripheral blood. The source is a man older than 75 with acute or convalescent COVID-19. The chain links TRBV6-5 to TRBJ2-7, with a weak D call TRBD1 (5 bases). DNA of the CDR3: TGTGTCAGCAGTCTGCGACAGGAGCAGTACTTC. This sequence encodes CVSSLRQEQYF.